Below, 32 T cell receptor beta chains from the same sample are listed, as sequenced in a study of cytomegalovirus exposure and HLA in healthy donors. The PCR ran on 60 Vbeta and 13 Jbeta primers. Clones were read by immunoSEQ multiplex PCR, and TCRdb kept only the in-frame ones, dropping some. The sample includes around 200,000 clones, roughly four fifths of them seen just once. The sample comprised PBMCs. The receptors derive from a young woman in good health and CMV-seronegative.

The chain couples TRBV27 to TRBJ1-1; 8 bases are a match to TRBD1. The CDR3 consists of 13 residues. The trim removed 3 bases at V and 3 bases at J, leaving 0 bases unmatched. Germline V CDR1 and CDR2: MNHEY, SMNVEV (reference sequence). The CDR3 loop reads CASSLTGDTEAFF. CDR3 nucleotides: TGTGCCAGCAGTTTGACAGGGGACACTGAAGCTTTCTTT.

This CDR3 reads CASSPRDTQYF. Written as DNA, the CDR3 is TGTGCCAGCTCACCCAGAGATACGCAGTATTTT. The rearrangement uses TRBV18 and TRBJ2-3, with D uncertain. The germline gives CDR1 KGHSH, CDR2 LQKENI. CDR3 length: 11 amino acids. V lost 3 bases and J 5 bases, leaving 3 bases between the germline ends.

This clone was recorded a few times. V usage is TRBV19 and J usage is TRBJ2-7; TRBD1 matches 8 bases. J gave up 3 bases and V 5 bases, and 9 bases lay outside the gene matches. Germline assignment: CDR1 LNHDA and CDR2 SQIVND (reference sequence). This CDR3 is 15 amino acids long. CDR3 region: CASSDTGTGGYEQYF. Written as DNA, the CDR3 is TGTGCCAGTAGTGACACCGGGACAGGTGGCTACGAGCAGTACTTC.

This sequence joins TRBV27 and TRBJ2-4; tentative D call: TRBD1 (6 bases). The CDR3 totals 15 residues. The V gene lost 5 bases and the J gene lost 0 bases, with 11 bases spanning the gap. Germline CDR1 reads MNHEY; CDR2 reads SMNVEV (reference sequence). CDR3 protein: CASSPQGLAKNIQYF. As DNA, the CDR3 is TGTGCCAGCAGTCCCCAGGGGTTAGCCAAAAACATTCAGTACTTC.

This clone showed up just once. This rearrangement joins TRBV23-1 to TRBJ1-5; D is unclear. TRBV23-1 qualifies as an ORF whose function is uncertain. The CDR3 runs 15 residues. Trimming took 0 bases from V and 4 from J, leaving 10 bases between them. CDR3 amino acids: CASSQSISGNQPQHF. The CDR3 region has the DNA TGCGCCAGCAGTCAATCGATATCGGGAAATCAGCCCCAGCATTTT.

This clone has only one observation. V gene TRBV2 combines with J gene TRBJ2-1, with 7 bases aligning to TRBD2. There are 12 residues in the CDR3. Germline V CDR1 and CDR2: SNHLY, FYNNEI. V trimming: 8 bases; J trimming: 4 bases; junction bases outside the gene matches: 2. CDR3 nucleotides: TGTGCCAGCCGGGACTATTACAATGAGCAGTTCTTC. This sequence encodes CASRDYYNEQFF. Combining the CDR3 with reference TRBV2 and TRBJ2-1 gives the whole variable domain EPEVTQTPSHQVTQMGQEVILRCVPISNHLYFYWYRQILGQKVEFLVSFYNNEISEKSEIFDDQFSVERPDGSNFTLKIRSTKLEDSAMYFCASRDYYNEQFFGPGTRLTVL.

This chain uses TRBV5-7 with TRBJ1-1; D is undetermined. TRBV5-7 is an ORF; its function is uncertain. The CDR3 sequence is 13 residues long. Trimming left V 4 bases short and J 3 bases short, with 10 bases between. The DNA of the CDR3 is TGTGCCAGCAGCCCAGACACCGACACTGAAGCTTTCTTT. Its protein product is CASSPDTDTEAFF.

The chain uses TRBV7-3 and TRBJ2-3; possible D gene TRBD1, 5 bases. The CDR3 has 15 residues. CDR1 is SGHTA, CDR2 FQGTGA, per germline. V lost 4 bases to trimming and J lost 2 bases, with 13 bases between them. CDR3 sequence reads: CASSSSTALTDTQYF. CDR3 bases: TGTGCCAGCAGCTCCTCGACAGCCCTCACAGATACGCAGTATTTT.

Concerning this clone: This sample also contains other DNA sequences that code for the same CDR3. The V call is TRBV5-1, the J call TRBJ1-1, with 8 nucleotides matching TRBD1. CDR1 is SGHRS and CDR2 is YFSETQ in the germline V gene. The CDR3 has 14 residues. V lost 0 bases to trimming and J lost 3 bases; unmatched junction nucleotides: 1. CDR3 sequence: CASSLGTGHTEAFF. The CDR3 nucleotides are TGCGCCAGCAGCTTGGGGACAGGGCACACTGAAGCTTTCTTT.

The V call is TRBV5-8, the J call TRBJ2-1; TRBD2 agrees at 16 bases. The germline V gene encodes CDR1 SGHTS and CDR2 YDEGEE. Trimming at V came to 3 bases and at J to 5 bases, leaving 5 bases not matched to a gene. The CDR3 has 17 amino acids. Here the CDR3 reads CASSSGTSGRVDNEQFF. For the CDR3, the DNA is TGTGCCAGCAGCTCCGGGACTAGCGGGAGGGTGGACAATGAGCAGTTCTTC.

The rearrangement links TRBV9 to TRBJ2-5; TRBD1 matches at 9 bases. The better agreement between TRBJ2-7 and the DNA end casts doubt on the J call. The CDR3 spans 15 residues. Germline-derived CDR1 and CDR2 are SGDLS and YYNGEE. The CDR3: CASSGTGDLPYEQYF. CDR3 in DNA: TGTGCCAGCAGCGGGACAGGGGACCTTCCCTACGAGCAGTACTTC.

The chain joins TRBV30 to TRBJ2-7, with TRBD2 matching 13 bases. The length of the CDR3 is 17 residues. V lost 4 bases, J lost 2 bases, and 11 bases stayed unmatched. CDR1 and CDR2 (germline): GTSNPN, SVGIG (reference sequence). The CDR3 sequence: CAWTGTSGIPFAYEQYF. The CDR3 DNA follows: TGTGCCTGGACCGGGACTAGCGGGATCCCCTTCGCCTACGAGCAGTACTTC.

The chain couples TRBV28 to TRBJ1-5; no definite D call. This CDR3 contains 14 residues. Trimming shortened V by 2 bases and J by 6 bases, and 11 bases separated the two germline ends. The V gene's germline CDR1 is MDHEN and CDR2 SYDVKM. The CDR3 is CASSLMGLGQPQHF. The CDR3 DNA reads TGTGCCAGCAGTTTAATGGGCCTCGGTCAGCCCCAGCATTTT.

The rearrangement uses TRBV21-1 and TRBJ2-7; the table calls TRBD1, which could not be checked here. TRBV21-1 is a listed pseudogene. The CDR3 has 14 residues. The CDR3 coding sequence is TGTGCCAGCAGCAGCGACAGGGTGACCTACGAGCAGTACTTC. Encoded protein: CASSSDRVTYEQYF.

The V call is TRBV18, the J call TRBJ2-3, with D possibly matching TRBD2 (5 bases). Germline values: CDR1 KGHSH, CDR2 LQKENI. This CDR3 has 13 amino acids. Trimming removed 8 bases at V and 6 bases at J, with 15 bases between. The CDR3 loop reads CASAQLEMDTQYF. Written as DNA, the CDR3 is TGTGCCAGCGCCCAACTAGAAATGGATACGCAGTATTTT.

The CDR3 is CASSTGGRGYTF. As DNA, the CDR3 is TGTGCCAGTAGTACAGGGGGCCGGGGCTACACCTTC. The chain joins TRBV19 to TRBJ1-2; 8 nucleotides agree with TRBD1. The junction had 3 bases not matched to a gene; V was cut back by 4 bases and J by 8 bases. This CDR3 spans 12 amino acids. Germline loops: CDR1 LNHDA, CDR2 SQIVND (reference sequence). Looking up the rest from reference TRBV19 and TRBJ1-2 gives the full variable domain: DGGITQSPKYLFRKEGQNVTLSCEQNLNHDAMYWYRQDPGQGLRLIYYSQIVNDFQKGDIAEGYSVSREKKESFPLTVTSAQKNPTAFYLCASSTGGRGYTFGSGTRLTVV.

This clone was found once. J is TRBJ2-3 and V is TRBV6-1, with 14 bases matching TRBD2. Germline assignment: CDR1 MNHNS and CDR2 SASEGT. The CDR3 sequence is 16 residues long. The J segment lost 4 bases and the V segment lost 4 bases, leaving 4 bases of the junction unmatched. The chain's CDR3 is CASSVMTSGGADTQYF. CDR3 sequence (DNA): TGTGCCAGCAGTGTCATGACTAGCGGGGGGGCAGATACGCAGTATTTT.

The chain is built from TRBV28 and TRBJ1-5; 7 bases are a match to TRBD1. The germline V gene encodes CDR1 MDHEN and CDR2 SYDVKM. The CDR3 extends over 13 amino acids. The CDR3 loop is CAWQGVGSQPQHF. CDR3 nucleotides: TGTGCATGGCAGGGGGTCGGAAGTCAGCCCCAGCATTTT.

The rearrangement links TRBV30 to TRBJ2-7, with TRBD1 identical over 9 bases. This CDR3 has 14 amino acids. Germline CDR1 is GTSNPN and CDR2 is SVGIG (reference sequence). J lost 3 bases, V lost 0 bases, and 3 bases had no gene match. In DNA form, the CDR3 reads TGTGCCTGGAGTGTAGGGACAGGGCACTACGAGCAGTACTTC. This translates into CAWSVGTGHYEQYF.

This clone is a singleton in its sample. This chain connects TRBV28 to TRBJ2-7; 11 nucleotides line up with TRBD1. Germline V CDR1 and CDR2: MDHEN, SYDVKM. CDR3 length: 12 amino acids. The CDR3 protein is CAGGQGAYEQYF. CDR3 sequence (DNA): TGTGCGGGGGGACAGGGGGCCTACGAGCAGTACTTC.

The chain joins TRBV30 to TRBJ2-3; possibly TRBD1 for D (5 bases). V lost 1 base, J lost 1 base, and 9 bases lay in between. Germline-derived CDR1 and CDR2 are GTSNPN and SVGIG (reference sequence). The CDR3 is made up of 14 amino acids. The DNA of the CDR3 is TGTGCCTGGAGTGCAGGGTGGGGCACAGATACGCAGTATTTT. This gives the protein CAWSAGWGTDTQYF.

J is TRBJ2-7 and V is TRBV29-1; D possibly corresponds to TRBD2 (6 bases). V dropped 5 bases and J dropped 4 bases, with 15 bases sitting between them. Germline CDR1 and CDR2: SQVTM and ANQGSEA. This CDR3 contains 13 residues. CDR3 sequence (DNA): TGCAGCGTTCTCGCGGGACCTTCATACGAGCAGTACTTC. Its translation is CSVLAGPSYEQYF.

V usage is TRBV28 and J usage is TRBJ2-3; 12 bases fit TRBD2. V shed 6 bases and J 4 bases; nucleotides not matched to a gene: 11. Germline-derived CDR1 and CDR2 are MDHEN and SYDVKM. CDR3 size: 17 residues. The CDR3 loop is CASSLLRLAGVSDTQYF. CDR3 coding DNA: TGTGCCAGCAGCCTCTTGAGACTAGCGGGAGTATCAGATACGCAGTATTTT.

CDR3 nucleotides: TGTGCCAGCAGCCCAGGACAACTTACCTACGAGCAGTACTTC. Translation: CASSPGQLTYEQYF. The chain carries TRBV27 and TRBJ2-7; a weak D match, TRBD1 (5 bases). The germline gives CDR1 MNHEY, CDR2 SMNVEV (reference sequence). This CDR3 contains 14 residues. Trimming left V 6 bases short and J 2 bases short, with 14 bases between.

This clone appeared once. This rearrangement joins TRBV2 to TRBJ1-2, with D possibly matching TRBD1 (6 bases). Per germline, CDR1 SNHLY and CDR2 FYNNEI. CDR3 length: 16 residues. Trimming removed 4 bases at V and 1 base at J, with 16 bases between. CDR3 nucleotides: TGTGCCAGCAGTGTCCGGACAGACGGAGTTAACTATGGCTACACCTTC. It is translated as CASSVRTDGVNYGYTF.

This clone was seen only a few times. The rearrangement joins TRBV29-1 to TRBJ1-2; D is undetermined. CDR1 SQVTM and CDR2 ANQGSEA come from the germline V gene. The CDR3 is 11 residues long. Trimming shortened V by 5 bases and J by 8 bases, and 12 bases separated the two germline ends. Written as DNA, the CDR3 is TGCAGCGTTCCCCTGGAGCAGGGCTACACCTTC. As protein: CSVPLEQGYTF. The complete variable domain, with remaining parts taken from reference TRBV29-1 and TRBJ1-2, reads SAVISQKPSRDICQRGTSLTIQCQVDSQVTMMFWYRQQPGQSLTLIATANQGSEATYESGFVIDKFPISRPNLTFSTLTVSNMSPEDSSIYLCSVPLEQGYTFGSGTRLTVV.

V usage is TRBV6-5 and J usage is TRBJ1-5, with D possibly TRBD1 on 5 matching bases. Germline CDR1 MNHEY, CDR2 SVGAGI. The CDR3 runs 13 residues. Trimming shortened V by 7 bases and J by 4 bases, and 11 bases separated the two germline ends. CDR3 DNA sequence: TGTGCCAGCAAGGGGCAAAAGAATCAGCCCCAGCATTTT. Protein sequence: CASKGQKNQPQHF.

The chain uses TRBV27 and TRBJ2-2, with 9 nucleotides matching TRBD1. V was pared by 3 bases and J by 1 base, with 3 bases of the junction left unmatched. Germline assignment: CDR1 MNHEY and CDR2 SMNVEV (reference sequence). This CDR3 region has 16 residues. The CDR3 nucleotides read TGTGCCAGCAGTTTCTTGGGACAGGGGAACACCGGGGAGCTGTTTTTT. Its translation is CASSFLGQGNTGELFF.

This sequence joins TRBV25-1 and TRBJ2-5; 8 bases align to TRBD1. Germline lookup yields CDR1 MGHDK and CDR2 SYGVNS. The CDR3 is 15 residues long. J gave up 0 bases and V 3 bases, and 3 bases lay outside the gene matches. The chain's CDR3 is CASSEDRVHQETQYF. The CDR3, as DNA: TGTGCCAGCAGTGAGGACAGGGTCCACCAAGAGACCCAGTACTTC.

This clone was seen only once. The rearrangement joins TRBV27 to TRBJ2-5; D possibly corresponds to TRBD1 (5 bases). This CDR3 region has 15 residues. Trimming cost V 6 bases and J 3 bases, with 17 bases left between them. Germline V gene data show CDR1 as MNHEY and CDR2 as SMNVEV (reference sequence). The CDR3 is CASRQGVGKEETQYF. In nucleotides, the CDR3 is TGTGCCAGCAGACAAGGGGTGGGGAAAGAAGAGACCCAGTACTTC.

This clone was seen a few times. The V and J genes are TRBV5-8 and TRBJ1-1; the match to TRBD1 covers 7 bases. V dropped 9 bases and J dropped 5; count of bases not matched to a gene: 13. The CDR3 is 14 residues long. Germline V CDR1 and CDR2: SGHTS, YDEGEE. CDR3 loop: CANRQGGLETEAFF. The DNA of the CDR3 is TGTGCCAACCGACAAGGGGGCTTGGAAACTGAAGCTTTCTTT.

This sequence joins TRBV30 and TRBJ1-5, with 9 positions matching TRBD1. CDR1 and CDR2 (germline): GTSNPN, SVGIG (reference sequence). Losses at the gene ends were 0 bases for V and 1 base for J; bases not matched to a gene: 13. This CDR3 region has 19 residues. The CDR3 reads CAWSVKDRGYEGSNQPQHF. The CDR3 DNA reads TGTGCCTGGAGTGTAAAGGACAGGGGATATGAAGGCAGCAATCAGCCCCAGCATTTT. The variable domain in full, with the rest retrieved from reference TRBV30 and TRBJ1-5, is SQTIHQWPATLVQPVGSPLSLECTVEGTSNPNLYWYRQAAGRGLQLLFYSVGIGQISSEVPQNLSASRPQDRQFILSSKKLLLSDSGFYLCAWSVKDRGYEGSNQPQHFGDGTRLSIL.